This TCR beta chain stems from a study of shared clonotypes between healthy human individuals. Only CD45RO-negative cells positively selected for CCR7 counted as naive CD8 cells, so terminally differentiated effector memory CD45RA+ cells were excluded. TCRdb's copy holds only in-frame clones and misses some; the assay was immunoSEQ multiplex PCR. Among about 680,000 clones listed, 92% were seen once. Whole-study findings and limits: Across a handful of donors, naive CD4 shared roughly 5.2%, naive CD8 more than 3%, memory CD4 less than 2.5%, memory CD8 over 0.3%.

Worth noting for this clone: Its antigen is as yet unknown.

V shed 1 base and J shed 2 bases, with 12 bases lying between them. The germline gives CDR1 SEHNR, CDR2 FQNEAQ (reference sequence). The CDR3 sequence is 15 residues long. Sequences were obtained from naive CD8+ T cells sorted from blood. This receptor was obtained from a man younger than 45 in good health. The V and J genes are TRBV7-9 and TRBJ2-7; perhaps TRBD1 as D (6 bases). The CDR3 sequence is CASSLVPGHPYEQYF. The CDR3 region has the DNA TGTGCCAGCAGCTTAGTCCCGGGACACCCCTACGAGCAGTACTTC.